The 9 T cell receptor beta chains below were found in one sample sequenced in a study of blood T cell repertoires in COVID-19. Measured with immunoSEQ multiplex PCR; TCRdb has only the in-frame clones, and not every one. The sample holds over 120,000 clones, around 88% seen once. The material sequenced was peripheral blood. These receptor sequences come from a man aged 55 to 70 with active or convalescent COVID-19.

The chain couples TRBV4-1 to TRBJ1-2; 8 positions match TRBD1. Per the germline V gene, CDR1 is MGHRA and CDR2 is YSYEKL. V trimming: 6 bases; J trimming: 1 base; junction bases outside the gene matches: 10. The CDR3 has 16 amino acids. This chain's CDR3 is CASSTGGGFGNYGYTF. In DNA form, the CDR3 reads TGCGCCAGCAGTACAGGGGGAGGTTTCGGTAACTATGGCTACACCTTC.

As DNA, the CDR3 is TGCGCCAGCAGCTTGTTGCAGGGACAAGAGACCCAGTACTTC. It yields the protein CASSLLQGQETQYF. This sequence joins TRBV5-1 and TRBJ2-5; D is possibly TRBD1 (5 bases). The V end was cut by 1 base, the J end by 2 bases, with 9 bases between. There are 14 residues in the CDR3. Germline values: CDR1 SGHRS, CDR2 YFSETQ.

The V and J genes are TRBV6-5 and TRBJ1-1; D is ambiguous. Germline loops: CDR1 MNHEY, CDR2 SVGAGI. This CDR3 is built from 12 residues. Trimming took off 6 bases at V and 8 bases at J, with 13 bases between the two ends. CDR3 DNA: TGTGCCAGCAGAAGTACCCCAGGAGAAGCTTTCTTT. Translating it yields CASRSTPGEAFF.

The CDR3, as DNA: TGCGCCAGCAGCTTGGTTAGCGGGACTAACACCGGGGAGCTGTTTTTT. It is translated as CASSLVSGTNTGELFF. The J gene is TRBJ2-2, the V gene TRBV5-1, with TRBD2 matching over 8 bases. Trimming removed 0 bases from V and 2 bases from J; junction bases left unmatched: 3. The CDR3 contains 16 residues. From germline, CDR1 is SGHRS and CDR2 YFSETQ.

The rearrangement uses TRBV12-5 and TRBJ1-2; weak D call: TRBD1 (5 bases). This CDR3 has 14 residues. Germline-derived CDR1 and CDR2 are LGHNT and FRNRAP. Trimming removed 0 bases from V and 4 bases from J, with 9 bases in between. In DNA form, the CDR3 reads TGTGCTAGTGGTTTGGTTGACAGATCCTATGGCTACACCTTC. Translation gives CASGLVDRSYGYTF.

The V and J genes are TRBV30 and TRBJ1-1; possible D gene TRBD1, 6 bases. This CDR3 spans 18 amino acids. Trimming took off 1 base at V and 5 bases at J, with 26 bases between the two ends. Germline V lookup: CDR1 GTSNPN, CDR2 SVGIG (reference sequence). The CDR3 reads CAWSASRRGGALGTEAFF. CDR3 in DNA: TGTGCCTGGAGTGCCTCCCGGAGGGGGGGAGCCTTAGGGACTGAAGCTTTCTTT.

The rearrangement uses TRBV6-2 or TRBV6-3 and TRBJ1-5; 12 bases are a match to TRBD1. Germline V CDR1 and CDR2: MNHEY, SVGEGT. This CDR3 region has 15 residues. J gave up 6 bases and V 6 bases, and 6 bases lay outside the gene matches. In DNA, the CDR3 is TGTGCCAGCAGCCGGGACAGGGGGCAGAGTCAGCCCCAGCATTTT. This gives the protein CASSRDRGQSQPQHF.

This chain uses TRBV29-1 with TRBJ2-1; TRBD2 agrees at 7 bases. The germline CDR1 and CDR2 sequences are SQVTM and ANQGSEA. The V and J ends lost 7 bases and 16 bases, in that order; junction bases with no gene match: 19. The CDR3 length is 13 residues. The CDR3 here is CSAEAGAGSRFFF. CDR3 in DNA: TGCAGCGCGGAGGCGGGAGCGGGATCTCGTTTTTTCTTC.

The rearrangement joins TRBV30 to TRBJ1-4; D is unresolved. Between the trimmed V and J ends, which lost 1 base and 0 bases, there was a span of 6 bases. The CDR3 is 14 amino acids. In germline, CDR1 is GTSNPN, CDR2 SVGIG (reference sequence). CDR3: CAWSGSATNEKLFF. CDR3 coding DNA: TGTGCCTGGAGTGGCAGTGCAACTAATGAAAAACTGTTTTTT.